This T cell receptor (beta chain) derives from a study of CD4+ T cells in melanoma. Profiling relied on immunoSEQ multiplex PCR, and the TCRdb table lists in-frame clones only, not all of them. The sample has about 3,800 clones, 62% seen once. A note on this clone: What it binds is unknown.

The CDR3 has 15 residues. Germline V gives CDR1 LNHDA, CDR2 SQIVND (reference sequence). V was pared by 1 base and J by 4 bases, with 5 bases of the junction left unmatched. Points from the study as a whole: CD8+ T cell, macrophage and B cell function reportedly correlated with neoantigen-specific CD4+ T cells. In melanoma, neoantigen-specific CD4+ T cells reportedly differed in differentiation state.

This TCR was recovered from a human donor with melanoma. The rearrangement links TRBV19 to TRBJ1-1, with TRBD1 matching 8 bases. Sequenced: cells from a culture (not recorded whether cultured in vitro). CDR3 sequence (DNA): TGTGCCAGTAGTATAGGGGCTACAGGGGGCACTGAAGCTTTCTTT. Translation gives CASSIGATGGTEAFF.